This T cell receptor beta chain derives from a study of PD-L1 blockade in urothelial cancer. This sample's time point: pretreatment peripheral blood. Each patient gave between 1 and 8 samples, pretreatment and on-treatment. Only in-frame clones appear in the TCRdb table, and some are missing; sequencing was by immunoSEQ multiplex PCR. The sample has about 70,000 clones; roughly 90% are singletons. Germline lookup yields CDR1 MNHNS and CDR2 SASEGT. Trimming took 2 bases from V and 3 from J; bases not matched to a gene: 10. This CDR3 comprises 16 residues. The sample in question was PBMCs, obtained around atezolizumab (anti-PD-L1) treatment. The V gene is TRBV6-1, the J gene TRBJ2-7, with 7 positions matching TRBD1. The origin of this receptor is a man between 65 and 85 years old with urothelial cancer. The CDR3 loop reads CASSERTGTDIYEQYF. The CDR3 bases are TGTGCCAGCAGTGAAAGGACCGGGACAGATATCTACGAGCAGTACTTC.